This T cell receptor beta chain is drawn from a study of T cell repertoires in cytomegalovirus infection. Study at large: A matching HLA type, together with CMV infection, was signaled by public TCR beta signatures. Overall study findings and caveats: HLA-C-restricted TCR beta clonotypes specific for CMV led the ex vivo response.

The germline V gene encodes CDR1 SEHNR and CDR2 FQNEAQ (reference sequence). The length of the CDR3 is 12 residues. V was trimmed by 5 bases and J by 7 bases, leaving 11 bases between them. In the case of this clonotype: No antigen is known for it.

In TCRdb, the reads were re-called with MiXCR into one record per CDR3 protein. The repertoire holds 150,000 to 200,000 distinct CDR3 sequences, with about 30% as singletons. The rearrangement links TRBV7-9 to TRBJ1-1; possible D gene TRBD1, 6 bases. This sequence originates from a human donor in good health (CMV status not recorded). Some clones in this sample may be carry-over from other donors' samples. Sequenced: PBMCs. CDR3 sequence: CASSPGGLEAFF. The CDR3 region has the DNA TGTGCCAGCAGCCCTGGGGGCCTTGAAGCTTTCTTT.